This T cell receptor beta chain was captured in a study of cytomegalovirus exposure and HLA in healthy donors. Study findings and constraints: Upon later analysis, TCR association rates were observed to vary by HLA locus, being highest for DRB1 and lowest for HLA-C. Presence/absence analyses treated sequencing depth as roughly uniform across donors. Researchers counted roughly 150 TCR beta chains as cytomegalovirus-associated. Specific recognition of CMV antigens was confirmed in vitro for a few chains (all CMV-associated).

PCR was performed using 60 Vbeta and 13 Jbeta primers. Method: immunoSEQ multiplex PCR; TCRdb's copy keeps in-frame clones and lacks some. The sample consists of around 80,000 clones, 62% of them appearing once. Germline V gene lookup returns CDR1 MRHNA and CDR2 SNTAGT. This CDR3 region has 15 residues. V was pared by 5 bases and J by 5 bases, with 7 bases of the junction left unmatched. Note on this clone: What it binds is not known.

The rearrangement joins TRBV6-4 to TRBJ2-7; 12 bases are a match to TRBD2. This clonotype originated in a male donor in good health and CMV-seropositive. Material: PBMCs. The chain's CDR3 is CASSPLAGGRDEQYF. In DNA, the CDR3 is TGTGCCAGCAGTCCACTAGCGGGAGGTAGGGACGAGCAGTACTTC.